A selection of T cell receptor beta chains follows, all from one sample in a study of tumor-infiltrating lymphocytes in oesophageal squamous cell carcinoma. TCRdb reprocessed the PCR reads with MiXCR, giving one entry per CDR3 protein. Among around 23,000 distinct CDR3 sequences listed, more than 30% were seen once. The specimen was esophageal tumor tissue. The origin of the receptors is a male donor with esophageal squamous cell carcinoma. Each CDR3 is given with its conserved first and last residue.

j_gene	v_gene	CDR3aa
TRBJ2-1	TRBV18	CASSPGGSSYNEQFF
TRBJ2-1	TRBV11-1	CASSFRGLRGGSYNEQFF
TRBJ2-1	TRBV7-3	CASSLTVSSYNEQFF
-	TRBV7-3	CASSLSGAGETQYF
-	TRBV7-3	CASSRAGGYEQYF
TRBJ1-6	TRBV27	CASRMDSFNSPLHF
-	TRBV27	CARSSMRRQYF
-	TRBV7-6	CASSFPGQGGEQYF
-	TRBV11-2	CASSFMTGELFF
TRBJ2-1	TRBV7-3	CASSLRPSGAGYNEQFF
TRBJ1-2	TRBV6-6	CASSYPGTDYGYTF